The 26 T cell receptor beta chains below all came from one sample that was sequenced in a study of T cell responses to AZD1222 COVID-19 vaccine. Here immunoSEQ multiplex PCR was the method, and the copy in TCRdb shows in-frame clones only, minus some. This sample's table reports about 140,000 clones. Sequenced: peripheral blood. The receptors shown here come from an adult in good health.

This chain uses TRBV7-8 with TRBJ1-4; D is uncertain. The germline V gene has CDR1 SGHVS and CDR2 FQNEAQ. The CDR3 runs 14 residues. The germline V and J ends were trimmed by 5 bases and 4 bases, with 11 bases remaining between them. The CDR3 DNA reads TGTGCCAGCAGCCCCGGACGGATTAATGAAAAACTGTTTTTT. This translates into CASSPGRINEKLFF.

The gene calls are TRBV11-2 and TRBJ1-1, with D hard to call. Germline V gene data show CDR1 as SGHAT and CDR2 as FQNNGV. This CDR3 contains 16 residues. With 5 bases removed from V and 1 base from J, the gap between germline ends came to 17 bases. This CDR3 is CASSQVLRFTNTEAFF. Here the CDR3 DNA reads TGTGCCAGCAGCCAAGTATTGCGGTTTACGAACACTGAAGCTTTCTTT. Complete variable domain (other parts from reference TRBV11-2 and TRBJ1-1): EAGVAQSPRYKIIEKRQSVAFWCNPISGHATLYWYQQILGQGPKLLIQFQNNGVVDDSQLPKDRFSAERLKGVDSTLKIQPAKLEDSAVYLCASSQVLRFTNTEAFFGQGTRLTVV.

The rearrangement joins TRBV7-3 to TRBJ1-1, with no clear D. There are 14 residues in the CDR3. Looked up from germline, CDR1 is SGHTA and CDR2 is FQGTGA. V was cut by 5 bases and J by 5 bases, with 15 bases left in between. In nucleotides, the CDR3 is TGTGCCAGCAGCCCTGTATTGGGTGGAACTGAAGCTTTCTTT. It codes for CASSPVLGGTEAFF.

This rearrangement joins TRBV19 to TRBJ1-5; D is possibly TRBD1 (5 bases). The V end was cut by 0 bases, the J end by 5 bases, with 17 bases between. Germline CDR1 LNHDA, CDR2 SQIVND (reference sequence). The CDR3 totals 17 residues. The CDR3 DNA is TGTGCCAGTAGTATAGATCTTGTAGCAGGGCGGGATCAGCCCCAGCATTTT. This translates into CASSIDLVAGRDQPQHF.

This chain uses TRBV6-6 with TRBJ1-1; a weak D match, TRBD1 (5 bases). Germline CDR1 MNHNY, CDR2 SVGAGI (reference sequence). Deletions cut 6 bases from V and 1 base from J, with 9 bases between. CDR3 length equals 13 residues. CDR3 bases: TGTGCCAGCAGCCCAACAGGGAACACTGAAGCTTTCTTT. Protein: CASSPTGNTEAFF.

The rearrangement links TRBV7-9 to TRBJ2-5, with 7 bases identical to TRBD1. The CDR3 length is 13 residues. Losses at the gene ends were 8 bases for V and 5 bases for J; bases not matched to a gene: 8. Germline lookup yields CDR1 SEHNR and CDR2 FQNEAQ (reference sequence). The DNA of the CDR3 is TGTGCCAGCGGGGCAGGGGGACAGGAGACCCAGTACTTC. This encodes CASGAGGQETQYF.

This sequence joins TRBV28 and TRBJ2-7, with 12 bases fitting TRBD2. The CDR3 loop spans 19 amino acids. Trimming cost V 4 bases and J 0 bases; bases outside gene matches: 13. Looked up from germline, CDR1 is MDHEN and CDR2 is SYDVKM. The CDR3 coding sequence is TGTGCCAGCAGTTCCTCCGGACTAGCGGGGAATTCCAGCTCCTACGAGCAGTACTTC. This translates into CASSSSGLAGNSSSYEQYF.

This chain connects TRBV27 to TRBJ1-5; D gene uncertain. V dropped 10 bases and J dropped 3 bases, with 13 bases sitting between them. Germline CDR1 and CDR2: MNHEY and SMNVEV (reference sequence). The CDR3 is 13 residues long. The CDR3 protein is CATGPGSNQPQHF. For the CDR3, the DNA is TGTGCCACCGGTCCGGGCTCCAATCAGCCCCAGCATTTT.

The V and J genes are TRBV4-1 and TRBJ1-2; D ambiguous. The CDR3 spans 14 residues. CDR1 is MGHRA and CDR2 is YSYEKL in the germline V gene. With 0 bases removed from V and 4 bases from J, the gap between germline ends came to 9 bases. CDR3 in amino acids: CASSQDPTAYGYTF. The CDR3 DNA reads TGCGCCAGCAGCCAAGACCCGACTGCCTATGGCTACACCTTC.

CDR3 protein: CAISGGQYNEQFF. The DNA of the CDR3 is TGTGCCATCAGCGGGGGACAATACAATGAGCAGTTCTTC. This chain links TRBV10-3 with TRBJ2-1; possibly TRBD1 or TRBD2 for D (6 bases each). Germline CDR1 ENHRY, CDR2 SYGVKD. Between the trimmed V and J ends, which lost 6 bases and 4 bases, there was a span of 10 bases. The CDR3 extends over 13 amino acids.

The V gene is TRBV6-5, the J gene TRBJ2-1; a weak D match, TRBD2 (6 bases). The CDR3 runs 16 residues. V shed 2 bases and J shed 0 bases, with 11 bases lying between them. Germline CDR1 reads MNHEY; CDR2 reads SVGAGI. This CDR3 reads CASSYHGGSSYNEQFF. The CDR3 DNA reads as TGTGCCAGCAGTTACCACGGGGGTAGCTCCTACAATGAGCAGTTCTTC.

This chain connects TRBV6-5 to TRBJ1-1; unclear D gene. Trimming stripped 6 bases from V and 4 bases from J, with 12 bases between. Germline assignment: CDR1 MNHEY and CDR2 SVGAGI. The CDR3 spans 13 residues. The CDR3 region has the DNA TGTGCCAGCAGGAGGGAGTTCGCCACTGAAGCTTTCTTT. This codes for CASRREFATEAFF.

The chain uses TRBV30 and TRBJ1-1, with 7 bases that match TRBD1. Looked up from germline, CDR1 is GTSNPN and CDR2 is SVGIG (reference sequence). V lost 5 bases, J lost 4 bases, and 7 bases stayed unmatched. The CDR3 extends over 13 amino acids. The CDR3 sequence is CAWWPGGVTEAFF. CDR3 in DNA: TGTGCCTGGTGGCCAGGGGGGGTCACTGAAGCTTTCTTT.

The V gene is TRBV19, the J gene TRBJ1-4; TRBD1 aligns across 8 bases. The CDR3 extends over 16 amino acids. The V segment lost 4 bases and the J segment 7 bases; nucleotides outside the gene matches: 11. Per the germline V gene, CDR1 is LNHDA and CDR2 is SQIVND (reference sequence). The CDR3 region has the DNA TGTGCCAGTAGTACCATACGACAGGGGCAAAGTGAAAAACTGTTTTTT. It translates to CASSTIRQGQSEKLFF. The variable domain in full, with the rest retrieved from reference TRBV19 and TRBJ1-4, is DGGITQSPKYLFRKEGQNVTLSCEQNLNHDAMYWYRQDPGQGLRLIYYSQIVNDFQKGDIAEGYSVSREKKESFPLTVTSAQKNPTAFYLCASSTIRQGQSEKLFFGSGTQLSVL.

The chain couples TRBV19 to TRBJ1-3; a possible D gene is TRBD1 (5 bases). Between the trimmed V and J ends, which lost 5 bases and 0 bases, there was a span of 17 bases. This CDR3 has 17 residues. Germline values: CDR1 LNHDA, CDR2 SQIVND (reference sequence). The CDR3 sequence: CASSGRDFLYSGNTIYF. DNA of the CDR3: TGTGCCAGTAGTGGCCGGGACTTTCTCTACTCTGGAAACACCATATATTTT.

The chain is built from TRBV7-8 and TRBJ2-7; D not resolved. CDR1 is SGHVS, CDR2 FQNEAQ, per germline. The CDR3 is 11 amino acids. Trimming shortened V by 5 bases and J by 2 bases, and 4 bases separated the two germline ends. The CDR3 DNA reads TGTGCCAGCAGCCTCACCTACGAGCAGTACTTC. It yields the protein CASSLTYEQYF. Full variable domain (rest looked up from reference TRBV7-8 and TRBJ2-7): GAGVSQSPRYKVAKRGQDVALRCDPISGHVSLFWYQQALGQGPEFLTYFQNEAQLDKSGLPSDRFFAERPEGSVSTLKIQRTQQEDSAVYLCASSLTYEQYFGPGTRLTVT.

Turning to this clone: The sample has other DNA sequences that encode this CDR3 too. The chain joins TRBV5-1 to TRBJ2-5; TRBD1 aligns across 8 bases. The CDR3 totals 14 residues. Germline trimming cut 4 bases from V and 1 base from J; bases unmatched to any gene: 3. The germline gives CDR1 SGHRS, CDR2 YFSETQ. The CDR3 DNA reads TGCGCCAGCAGCCTGGGACAGGTCCAAGAGACCCAGTACTTC. This gives the protein CASSLGQVQETQYF.

V usage is TRBV10-3 and J usage is TRBJ2-2; D is unclear. Trimming pared 2 bases from V and 5 bases from J, leaving 18 bases between. Germline CDR1 and CDR2: ENHRY and SYGVKD. This CDR3 has 17 amino acids. The CDR3 region is CAISEPDPRRVTGELFF. The CDR3 DNA follows: TGTGCCATCAGTGAGCCGGACCCCCGGCGAGTGACCGGGGAGCTGTTTTTT.

The chain uses TRBV2 and TRBJ2-7; D is possibly TRBD2 (5 bases). The CDR3 length is 14 residues. Germline V CDR1 and CDR2: SNHLY, FYNNEI. Between the trimmed V and J ends, which lost 7 bases and 9 bases, there was a span of 22 bases. The CDR3: CASTLGRSYPGQYF. In DNA, the CDR3 is TGTGCCAGCACACTAGGCAGGTCCTACCCAGGGCAGTACTTC.

The rearrangement uses TRBV2 and TRBJ2-6; TRBD2 agrees at 7 bases. The CDR3 is 14 residues long. Germline loops: CDR1 SNHLY, CDR2 FYNNEI. The ends lost 6 bases at V and 9 bases at J; junction bases unmatched: 8. CDR3 amino acids: CASSSGTLGNVLTF. The DNA for the CDR3 is TGTGCCAGCAGCAGCGGGACCTTGGGCAACGTCCTGACTTTC.

The chain is built from TRBV3-1 (or the pseudogene TRBV3-2) and TRBJ1-1; D gene unclear. CDR1 is LGHDT, CDR2 YNNKEL, per germline (reference sequence). V lost 2 bases and J lost 5, with 6 bases in between. The CDR3 is made up of 12 amino acids. CDR3 nucleotide sequence: TGTGCCAGCAGCCAATCGGGGACTGAAGCTTTCTTT. Its protein is CASSQSGTEAFF.

The chain joins TRBV18 to TRBJ1-2, with D perhaps matching TRBD1 (6 bases). The CDR3 has 15 amino acids. In germline, CDR1 is KGHSH, CDR2 LQKENI. Between the trimmed V and J ends, which lost 3 bases and 2 bases, there was a span of 13 bases. In nucleotides, the CDR3 is TGTGCCAGCTCACCCGAGATAACAGGGAACTATGGCTACACCTTC. Its protein product is CASSPEITGNYGYTF.

This chain connects TRBV27 to TRBJ1-1; D uncertain. The V end lost 3 bases, the J end lost 1 base, and 6 bases lay between the germline ends. CDR1 and CDR2 from the germline V gene are MNHEY and SMNVEV (reference sequence). The CDR3 is 13 amino acids. The CDR3 protein is CASSLTPNTEAFF. The CDR3 coding sequence is TGTGCCAGCAGTTTGACACCGAACACTGAAGCTTTCTTT.

The chain combines TRBV7-2 with TRBJ2-3; TRBD1 aligns across 10 bases. The length of the CDR3 is 16 residues. Per germline, CDR1 SGHTA and CDR2 FQGNSA. Losses at the gene ends were 2 bases for V and 3 bases for J; bases not matched to a gene: 5. The CDR3, as DNA: TGTGCCAGCAGCTTATCGGGACAGGGGACAACAGATACGCAGTATTTT. It translates to CASSLSGQGTTDTQYF.

The chain employs TRBV6-1 and TRBJ2-4; tentative D call: TRBD2 (6 bases). Germline V CDR1 and CDR2: MNHNS, SASEGT. The CDR3 contains 17 residues. V gave up 1 base and J gave up 0 bases, with 13 bases separating them. CDR3 residues: CASSEGRERLAKNIQYF. In DNA form, the CDR3 reads TGTGCCAGCAGTGAAGGGAGGGAACGTCTAGCCAAAAACATTCAGTACTTC.

This chain links TRBV28 with TRBJ2-7, with 9 bases fitting TRBD1. V shed 6 bases, J shed 4 bases, and the junction held 10 bases outside the gene matches. The CDR3 totals 15 residues. Germline V lookup: CDR1 MDHEN, CDR2 SYDVKM. CDR3 protein: CASSPPGTGFYEQYF. The CDR3 bases are TGTGCCAGCAGCCCTCCCGGGACAGGGTTTTACGAGCAGTACTTC. Full variable domain (remainder filled in from reference TRBV28 and TRBJ2-7): DVKVTQSSRYLVKRTGEKVFLECVQDMDHENMFWYRQDPGLGLRLIYFSYDVKMKEKGDIPEGYSVSREKKERFSLILESASTNQTSMYLCASSPPGTGFYEQYFGPGTRLTVT.